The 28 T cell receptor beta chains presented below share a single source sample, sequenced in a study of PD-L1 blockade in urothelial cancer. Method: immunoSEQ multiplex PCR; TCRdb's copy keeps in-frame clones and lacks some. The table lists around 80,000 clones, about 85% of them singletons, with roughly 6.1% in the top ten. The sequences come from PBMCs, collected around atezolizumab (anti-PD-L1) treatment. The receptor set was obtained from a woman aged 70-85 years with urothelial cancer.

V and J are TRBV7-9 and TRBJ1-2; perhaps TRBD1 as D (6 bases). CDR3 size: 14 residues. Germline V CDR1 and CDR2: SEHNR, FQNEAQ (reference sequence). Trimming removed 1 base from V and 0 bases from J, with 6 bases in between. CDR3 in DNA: TGTGCCAGCAGCTTAGGACAGGCTAACTATGGCTACACCTTC. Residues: CASSLGQANYGYTF.

CDR3 amino acids: CASMVFGNTGELFF. The CDR3 DNA reads as TGTGCCAGCATGGTGTTCGGGAATACGGGGGAGCTGTTTTTT. This chain links TRBV6-1 with TRBJ2-2, with D possibly matching TRBD2 (5 bases). Germline-derived CDR1 and CDR2 are MNHNS and SASEGT. Trimming removed 7 bases at V and 8 bases at J, with 17 bases between. There are 14 residues in the CDR3.

This chain's CDR3 is CASSAWDRVSTDTQYF. The DNA for the CDR3 is TGTGCCAGCAGTGCCTGGGACAGGGTTAGCACAGATACGCAGTATTTT. The rearrangement links TRBV6-1 to TRBJ2-3; 9 bases are shared with TRBD1. The V gene end was trimmed by 4 bases and the J gene end by 0 bases; junction bases not matched to a gene: 5. This CDR3 region has 16 residues. Germline values: CDR1 MNHNS, CDR2 SASEGT.

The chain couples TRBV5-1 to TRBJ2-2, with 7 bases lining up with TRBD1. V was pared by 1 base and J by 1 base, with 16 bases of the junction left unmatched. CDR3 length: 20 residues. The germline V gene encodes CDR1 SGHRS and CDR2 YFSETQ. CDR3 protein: CASSLPREFTTGKNTGELFF. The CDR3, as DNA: TGCGCCAGCAGCTTGCCCCGCGAATTTACGACAGGGAAGAACACCGGGGAGCTGTTTTTT.

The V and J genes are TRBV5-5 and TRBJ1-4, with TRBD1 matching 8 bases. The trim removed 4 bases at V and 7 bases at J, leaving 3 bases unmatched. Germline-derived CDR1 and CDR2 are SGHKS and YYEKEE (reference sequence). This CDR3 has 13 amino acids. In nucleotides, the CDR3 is TGTGCCAGCAGCCCGACAGGGGTTGAAAAACTGTTTTTT. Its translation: CASSPTGVEKLFF.

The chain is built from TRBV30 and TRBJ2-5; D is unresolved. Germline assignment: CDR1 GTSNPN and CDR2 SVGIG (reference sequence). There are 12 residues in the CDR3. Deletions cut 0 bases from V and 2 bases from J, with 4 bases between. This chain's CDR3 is CAWSVLQETQYF. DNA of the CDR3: TGTGCCTGGAGTGTCTTACAAGAGACCCAGTACTTC.

The CDR3 coding sequence is TGCAGTGCTCCAAGGGGGCTAGAGCAGTTCTTC. Translated, it gives CSAPRGLEQFF. This chain uses TRBV20-1 with TRBJ2-1, with 7 bases identical to TRBD1. Germline V gene data show CDR1 as DFQATT and CDR2 as SNEGSKA (reference sequence). The J segment lost 10 bases and the V segment lost 5 bases, leaving 5 bases of the junction unmatched. CDR3 length: 11 residues.

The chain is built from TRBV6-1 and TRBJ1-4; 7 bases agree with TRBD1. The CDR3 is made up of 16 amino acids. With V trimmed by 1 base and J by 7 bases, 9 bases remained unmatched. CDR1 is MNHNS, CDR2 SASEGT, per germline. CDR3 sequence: CASSEEGIRDSEKLFF. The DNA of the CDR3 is TGTGCCAGCAGTGAAGAAGGTATTAGGGACAGTGAAAAACTGTTTTTT.

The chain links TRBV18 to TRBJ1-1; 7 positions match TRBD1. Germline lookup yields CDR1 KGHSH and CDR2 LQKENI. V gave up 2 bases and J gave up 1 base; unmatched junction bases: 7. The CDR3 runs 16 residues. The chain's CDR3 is CASSPNRGLGNTEAFF. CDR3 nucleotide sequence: TGTGCCAGCTCACCAAACAGGGGTCTCGGGAACACTGAAGCTTTCTTT.

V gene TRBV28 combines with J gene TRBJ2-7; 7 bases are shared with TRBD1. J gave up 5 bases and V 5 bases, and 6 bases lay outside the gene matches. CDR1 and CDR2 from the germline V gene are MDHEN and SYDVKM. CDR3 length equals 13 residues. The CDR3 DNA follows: TGTGCCAGCAGTCCCCTCCAGGGGGACGAGCAGTACTTC. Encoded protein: CASSPLQGDEQYF.

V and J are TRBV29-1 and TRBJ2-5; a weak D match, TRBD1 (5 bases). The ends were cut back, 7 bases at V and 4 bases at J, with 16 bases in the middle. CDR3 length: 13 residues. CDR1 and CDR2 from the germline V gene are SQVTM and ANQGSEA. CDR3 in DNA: TGCAGCGCCGAAAGCCAGGGTGGAGAGACCCAGTACTTC. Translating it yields CSAESQGGETQYF.

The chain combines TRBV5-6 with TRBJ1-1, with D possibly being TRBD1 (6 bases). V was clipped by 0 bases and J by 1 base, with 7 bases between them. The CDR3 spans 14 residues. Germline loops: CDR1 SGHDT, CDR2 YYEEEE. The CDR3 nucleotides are TGTGCCAGCAGCTTGGGGGGGCGGAACACTGAAGCTTTCTTT. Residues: CASSLGGRNTEAFF.

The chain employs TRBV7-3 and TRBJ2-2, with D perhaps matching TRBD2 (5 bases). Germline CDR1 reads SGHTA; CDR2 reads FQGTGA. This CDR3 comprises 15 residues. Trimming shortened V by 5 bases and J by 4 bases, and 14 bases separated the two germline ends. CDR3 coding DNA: TGTGCCAGCAGCCCCGGTAGGGCGGGCACCGGGGAGCTGTTTTTT. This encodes CASSPGRAGTGELFF.

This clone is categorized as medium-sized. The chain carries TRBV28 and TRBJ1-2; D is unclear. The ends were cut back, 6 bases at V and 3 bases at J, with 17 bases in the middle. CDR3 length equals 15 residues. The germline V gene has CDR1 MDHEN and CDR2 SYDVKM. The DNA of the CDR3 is TGTGCCAGCAGCAGATGGAGGGCCGAGGACTATGGCTACACCTTC. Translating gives CASSRWRAEDYGYTF.

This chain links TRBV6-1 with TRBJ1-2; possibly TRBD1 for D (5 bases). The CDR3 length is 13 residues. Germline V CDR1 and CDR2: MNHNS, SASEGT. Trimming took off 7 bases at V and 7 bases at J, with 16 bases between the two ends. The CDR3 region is CASTVAGGGGYTF. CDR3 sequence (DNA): TGTGCCAGCACCGTTGCAGGCGGGGGTGGCTACACCTTC.

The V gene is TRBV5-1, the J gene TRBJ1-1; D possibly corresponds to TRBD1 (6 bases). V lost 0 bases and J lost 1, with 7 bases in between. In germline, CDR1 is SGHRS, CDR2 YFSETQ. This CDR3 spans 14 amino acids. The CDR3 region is CASSLGQANTEAFF. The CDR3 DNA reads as TGCGCCAGCAGCTTGGGACAGGCGAACACTGAAGCTTTCTTT.

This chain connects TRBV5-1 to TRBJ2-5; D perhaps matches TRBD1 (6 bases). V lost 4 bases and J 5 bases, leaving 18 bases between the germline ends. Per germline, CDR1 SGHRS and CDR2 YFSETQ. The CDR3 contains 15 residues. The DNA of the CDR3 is TGCGCCAGCAGCACCCGGGACACCTCCACTGAGACCCAGTACTTC. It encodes CASSTRDTSTETQYF.

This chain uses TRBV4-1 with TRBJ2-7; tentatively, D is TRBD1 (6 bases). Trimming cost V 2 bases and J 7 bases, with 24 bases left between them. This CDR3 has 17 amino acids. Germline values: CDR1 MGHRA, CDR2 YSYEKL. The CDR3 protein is CASSQLQGPPLYGEQYF. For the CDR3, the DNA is TGCGCCAGCAGCCAATTACAGGGTCCTCCTCTATATGGTGAGCAGTACTTC.

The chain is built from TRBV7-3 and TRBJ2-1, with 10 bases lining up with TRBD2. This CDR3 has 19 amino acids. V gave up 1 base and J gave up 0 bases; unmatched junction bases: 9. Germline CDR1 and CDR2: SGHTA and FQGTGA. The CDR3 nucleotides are TGTGCCAGCAGCTTAAGCCCCGGACTAGCGGACAGCTCCTACAATGAGCAGTTCTTC. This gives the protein CASSLSPGLADSSYNEQFF.

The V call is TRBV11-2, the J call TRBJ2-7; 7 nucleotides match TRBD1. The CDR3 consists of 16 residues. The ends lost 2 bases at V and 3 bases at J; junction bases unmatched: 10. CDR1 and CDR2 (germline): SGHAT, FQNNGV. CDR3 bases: TGTGCCAGCAGCTTACCGGGAAGGGGGCGTTTCTACGAGCAGTACTTC. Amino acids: CASSLPGRGRFYEQYF. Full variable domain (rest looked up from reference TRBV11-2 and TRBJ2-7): EAGVAQSPRYKIIEKRQSVAFWCNPISGHATLYWYQQILGQGPKLLIQFQNNGVVDDSQLPKDRFSAERLKGVDSTLKIQPAKLEDSAVYLCASSLPGRGRFYEQYFGPGTRLTVT.

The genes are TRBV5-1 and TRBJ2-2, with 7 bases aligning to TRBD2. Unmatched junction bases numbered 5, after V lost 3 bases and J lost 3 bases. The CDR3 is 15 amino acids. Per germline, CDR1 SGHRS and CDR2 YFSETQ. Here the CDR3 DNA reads TGCGCCAGCAGCTCTAGCGGAAGATACACCGGGGAGCTGTTTTTT. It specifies CASSSSGRYTGELFF.

The CDR3 sequence is CASSDGAAGGTGELFF. The CDR3 DNA is TGCGCCAGCAGCGACGGGGCTGCAGGGGGGACCGGGGAGCTGTTTTTT. The chain carries TRBV5-1 and TRBJ2-2; weak D call: TRBD1 (7 bases). Trimming removed 4 bases at V and 5 bases at J, with 18 bases between. Germline assignment: CDR1 SGHRS and CDR2 YFSETQ. This CDR3 has 16 residues.

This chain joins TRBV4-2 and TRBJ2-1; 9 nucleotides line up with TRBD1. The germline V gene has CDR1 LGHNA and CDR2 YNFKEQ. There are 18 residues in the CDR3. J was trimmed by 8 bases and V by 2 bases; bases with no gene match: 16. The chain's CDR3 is CASSQKRGGHRGLDEQFF. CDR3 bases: TGTGCCAGCAGCCAAAAGAGGGGGGGTCACAGGGGGCTAGATGAGCAGTTCTTC.

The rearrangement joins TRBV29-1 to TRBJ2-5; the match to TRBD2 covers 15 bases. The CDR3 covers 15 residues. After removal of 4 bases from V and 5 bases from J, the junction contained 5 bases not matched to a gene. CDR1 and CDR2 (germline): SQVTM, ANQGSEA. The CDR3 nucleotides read TGCAGCGTTGGGACTAGCGGGAGGGCCAGGGAGACCCAGTACTTC. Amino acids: CSVGTSGRARETQYF.

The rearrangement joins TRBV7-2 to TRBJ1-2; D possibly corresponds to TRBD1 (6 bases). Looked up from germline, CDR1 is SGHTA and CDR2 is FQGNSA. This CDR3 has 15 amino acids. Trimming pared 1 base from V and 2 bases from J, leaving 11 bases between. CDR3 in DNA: TGTGCCAGCAGCTTAGATGGGACAACCAACTATGGCTACACCTTC. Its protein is CASSLDGTTNYGYTF.

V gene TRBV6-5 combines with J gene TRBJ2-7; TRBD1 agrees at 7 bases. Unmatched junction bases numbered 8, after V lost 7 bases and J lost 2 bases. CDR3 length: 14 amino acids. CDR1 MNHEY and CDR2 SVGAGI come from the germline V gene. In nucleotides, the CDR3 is TGTGCCAGCAAATCCGGACAGGCTGCCTACGAGCAGTACTTC. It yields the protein CASKSGQAAYEQYF.

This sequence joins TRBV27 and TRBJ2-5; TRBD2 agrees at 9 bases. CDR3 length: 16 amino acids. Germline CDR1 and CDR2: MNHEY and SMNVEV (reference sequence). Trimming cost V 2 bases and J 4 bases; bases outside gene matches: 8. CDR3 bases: TGTGCCAGCAGTTTACCAAAAGCGGGAGGAGGAGAGACCCAGTACTTC. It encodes CASSLPKAGGGETQYF.

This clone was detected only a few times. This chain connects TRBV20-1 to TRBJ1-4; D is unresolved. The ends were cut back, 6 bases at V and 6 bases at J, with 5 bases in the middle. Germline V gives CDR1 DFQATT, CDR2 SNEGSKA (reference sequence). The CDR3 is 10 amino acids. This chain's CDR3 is CSALYEKLFF. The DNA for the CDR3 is TGCAGTGCCTTATATGAAAAACTGTTTTTT.